The 21 T cell receptor beta chains below all came from one sample that was sequenced in a study of early T cells in non-severe SARS-CoV-2 infection. TCRdb reanalysed the 5' RACE reads using MiXCR and keeps one entry per CDR3 protein. The table lists 55,000 to 75,000 distinct CDR3 sequences, more than 9% of them singletons. Sequenced input: whole blood. The source is an adult who was a healthcare worker with PCR-confirmed SARS-CoV-2 infection or an uninfected control (not recorded which).

This clonotype occurred many times. The chain employs TRBV30 and TRBJ2-4, with 8 bases fitting TRBD1. In germline, CDR1 is GTSNPN, CDR2 SVGIG (reference sequence). V trimming: 5 bases; J trimming: 9 bases; junction bases outside the gene matches: 9. The CDR3 runs 13 residues. The CDR3 nucleotides read TGTGCCTGGTGCCGACAGGGGAGAGGCATTCAGTACTTC. This codes for CAWCRQGRGIQYF.

The sample holds many counts of this clonotype. This chain links TRBV4-1 with TRBJ1-1, with D hard to call. The CDR3 is 15 residues long. Germline assignment: CDR1 MGHRA and CDR2 YSYEKL. V shed 0 bases and J shed 1 base, with 9 bases lying between them. CDR3: CASSQDGWQNTEAFF. The CDR3 DNA sequence: TGCGCCAGCAGCCAAGATGGTTGGCAGAACACTGAAGCTTTCTTT.

In its sample, this clonotype was seen a few times. The chain combines TRBV6-5 with TRBJ1-2; D uncertain. Trimming removed 5 bases at V and 6 bases at J, with 13 bases between. The CDR3 sequence is 13 residues long. Germline CDR1 and CDR2: MNHEY and SVGAGI. The CDR3 loop is CASSRGLDDGYTF. The DNA of the CDR3 is TGTGCCAGCAGTCGCGGACTTGACGATGGCTACACCTTC.

The chain joins TRBV29-1 to TRBJ2-5; D is undetermined. The CDR3 covers 12 residues. V was pared by 5 bases and J by 0 bases, with 7 bases between. CDR1 is SQVTM and CDR2 is ANQGSEA in the germline V gene. In DNA form, the CDR3 reads TGCAGCGTTAATAGGAACCAAGAGACCCAGTACTTC. Its translation: CSVNRNQETQYF.

This clonotype has more than one count but fewer than ten. The V call is TRBV28, the J call TRBJ2-7; D may be TRBD1 or TRBD2 (5 bases each). The CDR3 covers 14 residues. Germline values: CDR1 MDHEN, CDR2 SYDVKM. V gave up 6 bases and J gave up 0 bases, with 12 bases separating them. The CDR3 loop reads CASSLRGISYEQYV. In DNA, the CDR3 is TGTGCCAGCAGCCTGAGGGGAATCTCCTACGAGCAGTACGTC.

The rearrangement links TRBV12-3 or TRBV12-4 to TRBJ2-3; D not resolved. CDR3 size: 17 residues. Trimming left V 5 bases short and J 0 bases short, with 18 bases between. CDR3 sequence reads: CASSPRGGRSSTDTQYF. The DNA of the CDR3 is TGTGCCAGCAGTCCCCGTGGCGGCCGATCTAGCACAGATACGCAGTATTTT.

This clonotype has at least ten counts. The chain has TRBV29-1 and TRBJ2-1; 8 bases agree with TRBD1. CDR1 SQVTM and CDR2 ANQGSEA come from the germline V gene. The V gene end was trimmed by 2 bases and the J gene end by 5 bases; junction bases not matched to a gene: 11. The CDR3 contains 16 residues. The CDR3 loop reads CSVEPSPGQVNNEQFF. The CDR3 bases are TGCAGCGTTGAACCTAGCCCGGGACAGGTCAACAATGAGCAGTTCTTC.

This clonotype was recorded at least ten times. V and J are TRBV29-1 and TRBJ1-2, with 7 bases matching TRBD1. The CDR3 has 12 amino acids. The germline V gene encodes CDR1 SQVTM and CDR2 ANQGSEA. Trimming cost V 7 bases and J 2 bases; bases outside gene matches: 4. CDR3 DNA sequence: TGCAGCGGTGGACAGGAAAACTATGGCTACACCTTC. It translates to CSGGQENYGYTF.

This clonotype was counted at least ten times. This chain joins TRBV7-9 and TRBJ2-7; D is unclear. The CDR3 spans 13 residues. Trimming shortened V by 3 bases and J by 0 bases, and 6 bases separated the two germline ends. Looked up from germline, CDR1 is SEHNR and CDR2 is FQNEAQ (reference sequence). CDR3 in DNA: TGTGCCAGCAGCTTTCAGACCTCCTACGAGCAGTACGTC. Protein sequence: CASSFQTSYEQYV.

This clonotype was picked up many times. This sequence joins TRBV12-5 and TRBJ2-7, with a possible D match to TRBD1 (6 bases). With 2 bases removed from V and 0 bases from J, the gap between germline ends came to 14 bases. Germline V gene sequence: CDR1 LGHNT, CDR2 FRNRAP. This CDR3 is 16 amino acids long. CDR3 coding DNA: TGTGCTAGTGGTTTGAACCTTGGGGACAACTCCTACGAGCAGTACGTC. Residues: CASGLNLGDNSYEQYV.

The V and J genes are TRBV7-3 and TRBJ2-3; no firm D call. Trimming took 5 bases from V and 2 from J, leaving 5 bases between them. CDR1 is SGHTA, CDR2 FQGTGA, per germline. The CDR3 spans 12 residues. CDR3 nucleotide sequence: TGTGCCAGCAGCACAAACACAGATACGCAGTATTTT. The encoded protein is CASSTNTDTQYF.

This clonotype was recorded many times. This chain links TRBV29-1 with TRBJ1-2; D is uncertain. CDR1 and CDR2 from the germline V gene are SQVTM and ANQGSEA. Trimming took off 4 bases at V and 6 bases at J, with 9 bases between the two ends. The CDR3 is 11 residues long. CDR3 bases: TGCAGCGTTGGAGGTACAGATGGCTACACCTTC. It specifies CSVGGTDGYTF.

This clonotype showed up many times. The rearrangement links TRBV5-8 to TRBJ2-4; D unclear. CDR3 length: 16 residues. Per the germline V gene, CDR1 is SGHTS and CDR2 is YDEGEE. The V and J ends lost 1 base and 1 base respectively, with 12 bases between them. DNA for the CDR3: TGTGCCAGCAGCTTGAGAGGCCCGGAGGCCAAAAACATTCAGTACTTC. Encoded protein: CASSLRGPEAKNIQYF.

This clonotype was detected many times. This chain joins TRBV29-1 and TRBJ2-2; D is unresolved. The V gene's germline CDR1 is SQVTM and CDR2 ANQGSEA. This CDR3 contains 13 residues. The V and J ends lost 4 bases and 5 bases respectively, with 11 bases between them. The CDR3 reads CSVVVQPTGELFF. CDR3 DNA sequence: TGCAGCGTTGTGGTGCAGCCAACCGGGGAGCTGTTTTTT.

The sample holds a few counts of this clonotype. The rearrangement uses TRBV7-8 and TRBJ1-1; D is perhaps TRBD1 (6 bases). Trimming took off 2 bases at V and 5 bases at J, with 12 bases between the two ends. Germline CDR1 and CDR2: SGHVS and FQNEAQ. The CDR3 totals 14 residues. In DNA, the CDR3 is TGTGCCAGCAGCTTAAGGGGGGGAGGAACTGAAGCTTTCTTT. The encoded protein is CASSLRGGGTEAFF.

The rearrangement links TRBV9 to TRBJ2-5, with 7 positions matching TRBD2. The CDR3 has 16 amino acids. Germline V gene sequence: CDR1 SGDLS, CDR2 YYNGEE. Trimming took 4 bases from V and 5 from J; bases not matched to a gene: 14. The CDR3 loop reads CASSPSGLVGWETQYF. Here the CDR3 DNA reads TGTGCCAGCAGCCCTAGCGGACTAGTGGGCTGGGAGACCCAGTACTTC.

In its sample, this clonotype was seen many times. This chain links TRBV18 with TRBJ2-5, with a weak D call TRBD1 (5 bases). Between the trimmed V and J ends, which lost 3 bases and 2 bases, there was a span of 7 bases. Germline CDR1 is KGHSH and CDR2 is LQKENI. The CDR3 has 13 amino acids. This CDR3 reads CASSPTAQETQYF. CDR3 sequence (DNA): TGTGCCAGCTCACCGACAGCTCAAGAGACCCAGTACTTC.

This clonotype was recorded a few times. The rearrangement links TRBV12-3 or TRBV12-4 to TRBJ1-2; D ambiguous. V was clipped by 6 bases and J by 4 bases, with 27 bases between them. CDR3 length equals 18 residues. The CDR3 here is CASRPLTIRRTDAYGYTF. As DNA, the CDR3 is TGTGCCAGCAGACCCCTGACTATTCGTCGAACAGACGCCTATGGCTACACCTTC.

A few counts support this clonotype. This chain joins TRBV5-1 and TRBJ2-5; D ambiguous. This CDR3 spans 11 amino acids. Trimming shortened V by 4 bases and J by 3 bases, and 4 bases separated the two germline ends. CDR1 SGHRS and CDR2 YFSETQ come from the germline V gene. CDR3 bases: TGCGCCAGCAGCGAGGAAGAGACCCAGTACTTC. It codes for CASSEEETQYF.

The chain has TRBV6-5 and TRBJ1-5; D might be TRBD1 (5 bases). V lost 2 bases, J lost 0 bases, and 11 bases lay in between. CDR1 and CDR2 (germline): MNHEY, SVGAGI. This CDR3 is 16 amino acids long. CDR3 loop: CASSYGGGYSNQPQHF. CDR3 DNA: TGTGCCAGCAGTTACGGGGGAGGGTATAGCAATCAGCCCCAGCATTTT.

This clonotype was picked up many times. The chain is built from TRBV6-1 and TRBJ2-1, with D possibly matching TRBD2 (5 bases). V lost 7 bases, J lost 3 bases, and 19 bases lay in between. The CDR3 sequence is 16 residues long. CDR1 is MNHNS and CDR2 is SASEGT in the germline V gene. DNA of the CDR3: TGTGCCAGCAAGAGAGACCCGGTCGGGGTCTACAATGAGCAGTTCTTC. Translated: CASKRDPVGVYNEQFF.